The 20 T cell receptor beta chains below all came from one sample that was sequenced in a study of lymphopenia after photon versus proton radiotherapy. The repertoire was sequenced with immunoSEQ multiplex PCR; TCRdb's copy has only in-frame clones and lacks some. The table records 35,000 to 50,000 clones, around 81% of them present only once. Sequenced here: peripheral blood, sampled from a patient treated with proton-based radiotherapy. The receptor source for this set is a woman in her sixties or seventies with pancreatic cancer.

This rearrangement joins TRBV5-1 to TRBJ2-7, with no clear D. Trimming removed 4 bases at V and 6 bases at J, with 14 bases between. This CDR3 has 13 residues. The germline CDR1 and CDR2 sequences are SGHRS and YFSETQ. In nucleotides, the CDR3 is TGCGCCAGCAGCCCCTCCCCTTTGGTCGAGCAGTACTTC. Protein sequence: CASSPSPLVEQYF. The full variable domain, its missing parts supplied by reference TRBV5-1 and TRBJ2-7, is KAGVTQTPRYLIKTRGQQVTLSCSPISGHRSVSWYQQTPGQGLQFLFEYFSETQRNKGNFPGRFSGRQFSNSRSEMNVSTLELGDSALYLCASSPSPLVEQYFGPGTRLTVT.

V and J are TRBV27 and TRBJ2-3, with TRBD1 matching 9 bases. This CDR3 region has 16 residues. The germline V gene encodes CDR1 MNHEY and CDR2 SMNVEV (reference sequence). V lost 5 bases and J lost 2; bases outside the gene matches: 8. The CDR3 sequence is CASSPYGQGPTDTQYF. The CDR3 bases are TGTGCCAGCAGTCCCTATGGACAGGGGCCCACAGATACGCAGTATTTT.

V usage is TRBV28 and J usage is TRBJ1-5; perhaps TRBD1 as D (6 bases). The CDR3 totals 13 residues. Trimming removed 8 bases at V and 9 bases at J, with 17 bases between. Germline-derived CDR1 and CDR2 are MDHEN and SYDVKM. The CDR3: CASGGAWDRPQHF. CDR3 DNA sequence: TGTGCCAGCGGGGGCGCATGGGATCGGCCCCAGCATTTT.

The chain combines TRBV2 with TRBJ1-5; D is uncertain. Trimming removed 5 bases from V and 3 bases from J, with 17 bases in between. The germline V gene has CDR1 SNHLY and CDR2 FYNNEI. This CDR3 spans 16 amino acids. The CDR3 protein is CASSRSASLVNQPQHF. Here the CDR3 DNA reads TGTGCCAGCAGTAGGTCGGCCAGCCTAGTCAATCAGCCCCAGCATTTT.

The rearrangement joins TRBV7-3 to TRBJ2-5; 7 bases line up with TRBD1. V shed 5 bases and J 2 bases; nucleotides not matched to a gene: 8. The germline V gene encodes CDR1 SGHTA and CDR2 FQGTGA. The CDR3 length is 15 residues. The CDR3 region has the DNA TGTGCCAGCAGCCTCACCGGGACAGCTCAAGAGACCCAGTACTTC. This codes for CASSLTGTAQETQYF. The complete variable domain, with remaining parts taken from reference TRBV7-3 and TRBJ2-5, reads GAGVSQTPSNKVTEKGKYVELRCDPISGHTALYWYRQSLGQGPEFLIYFQGTGAADDSGLPNDRFFAVRPEGSVSTLKIQRTERGDSAVYLCASSLTGTAQETQYFGPGTRLLVL.

The V and J genes are TRBV29-1 and TRBJ1-5, with D unclear. V was clipped by 4 bases and J by 5 bases, with 15 bases between them. Germline CDR1 SQVTM, CDR2 ANQGSEA. The CDR3 runs 14 residues. CDR3 in amino acids: CSVGCDLEYQPQHF. CDR3 sequence (DNA): TGCAGCGTTGGCTGCGATCTCGAATATCAGCCCCAGCATTTT.

This clone was found a few times. The J gene is TRBJ2-2, the V gene TRBV19; TRBD1 might be the D (6 bases). V lost 11 bases and J lost 0, with 10 bases in between. CDR1 LNHDA and CDR2 SQIVND come from the germline V gene (reference sequence). This CDR3 spans 13 amino acids. DNA for the CDR3: TGTGCCGGCCGACAGGCGAACACCGGGGAGCTGTTTTTT. It yields the protein CAGRQANTGELFF.

The chain is built from TRBV5-1 and TRBJ2-2; 8 nucleotides line up with TRBD1. The germline CDR1 and CDR2 sequences are SGHRS and YFSETQ. J gave up 0 bases and V 3 bases, and 1 base lay outside the gene matches. The CDR3 runs to 15 residues. CDR3: CASSWTGPNTGELFF. CDR3 coding DNA: TGCGCCAGCAGCTGGACAGGGCCGAACACCGGGGAGCTGTTTTTT.

V usage is TRBV5-5 and J usage is TRBJ1-4, with 7 bases matching TRBD1. Trimming took 0 bases from V and 4 from J; bases not matched to a gene: 6. The CDR3 is 16 amino acids. Germline CDR1 SGHKS, CDR2 YYEKEE (reference sequence). The CDR3 reads CASSLESYRGNEKLFF. CDR3 in DNA: TGTGCCAGCAGCTTGGAATCTTACAGGGGTAATGAAAAACTGTTTTTT.

V is TRBV5-8 and J is TRBJ2-5; the D gene could be TRBD1 or TRBD2 (5 bases each). The CDR3 length is 13 residues. Trimming removed 0 bases from V and 7 bases from J, with 10 bases in between. The germline CDR1 and CDR2 sequences are SGHTS and YDEGEE. The CDR3 reads CASSLEGRGTQYF. Here the CDR3 DNA reads TGTGCCAGCAGCTTGGAGGGACGGGGGACCCAGTACTTC. Combining the CDR3 with reference TRBV5-8 and TRBJ2-5 gives the whole variable domain EAGVTQSPTHLIKTRGQQATLRCSPISGHTSVYWYQQALGLGLQFLLWYDEGEERNRGNFPPRFSGRQFPNYSSELNVNALELEDSALYLCASSLEGRGTQYFGPGTRLLVL.

This chain links TRBV28 with TRBJ2-2; the D is unclear. The CDR3 runs to 15 residues. CDR1 is MDHEN and CDR2 is SYDVKM in the germline V gene. V shed 3 bases and J shed 2 bases, with 10 bases lying between them. CDR3 loop: CASSFLAGNTGELFF. As DNA, the CDR3 is TGTGCCAGCAGTTTTTTAGCAGGAAACACCGGGGAGCTGTTTTTT.

This clone appeared a single time. The rearrangement links TRBV11-2 to TRBJ1-1; TRBD1 aligns across 9 bases. The CDR3 spans 13 residues. With 1 base clipped from V and 10 bases from J, the junction kept 4 bases outside the gene matches. From germline, CDR1 is SGHAT and CDR2 FQNNGV. CDR3 residues: CASSLVLTGGAFF. The CDR3 bases are TGTGCCAGCAGCTTAGTCCTGACAGGGGGAGCTTTCTTT.

This chain links TRBV15 with TRBJ2-1; 8 nucleotides match TRBD1. The CDR3 consists of 16 residues. The germline V gene encodes CDR1 LNHNV and CDR2 YYDKDF (reference sequence). The J segment lost 4 bases and the V segment lost 0 bases, leaving 5 bases of the junction unmatched. The CDR3 spells CATSRDRTGTYNEQFF. In DNA, the CDR3 is TGTGCCACCAGCAGAGATAGGACAGGGACGTACAATGAGCAGTTCTTC.

The gene calls are TRBV19 and TRBJ1-2; tentatively, D is TRBD1 (5 bases). The V gene's germline CDR1 is LNHDA and CDR2 SQIVND (reference sequence). The CDR3 length is 15 residues. The V end lost 2 bases, the J end lost 0 bases, and 10 bases lay between the germline ends. The DNA for the CDR3 is TGTGCCAGTAGTATAACAGGATCAGCTAACTATGGCTACACCTTC. Translated: CASSITGSANYGYTF.

As regards this clone: The junction differs from germline at one of its ends, possibly a read error. The chain is built from TRBV5-4 and TRBJ2-7; tentatively, D is TRBD1 (5 bases). The CDR3 runs 16 residues. Germline V gene data show CDR1 as SGHNT and CDR2 as YYREEE (reference sequence). The CDR3 loop is CASSQGLQGDAYEQYF. The CDR3 DNA follows: TGCGCCAGCAGCCAAGGGCTTCAGGGTGACGCCTACGAGCAGTACTTC.

The chain uses TRBV5-6 and TRBJ1-1, with D possibly TRBD1 on 6 matching bases. Germline assignment: CDR1 SGHDT and CDR2 YYEEEE. The CDR3 is 16 amino acids. V was cut by 1 base and J by 4 bases, with 17 bases left in between. The CDR3 coding sequence is TGTGCCAGCAGCTTGTATGGGGGGGCAGGCGGCACTGAAGCTTTCTTT. Its translation: CASSLYGGAGGTEAFF.

This clone was detected a few times. V usage is TRBV10-3 and J usage is TRBJ2-2; TRBD2 matches at 8 bases. The CDR3 totals 15 residues. Per the germline V gene, CDR1 is ENHRY and CDR2 is SYGVKD. V lost 4 bases and J lost 5; bases outside the gene matches: 6. DNA for the CDR3: TGTGCCATCAGTGTTAGCGGGACCGGAACCGGGGAGCTGTTTTTT. It codes for CAISVSGTGTGELFF.

The chain combines TRBV28 with TRBJ2-5; tentatively, D is TRBD1 (6 bases). The germline V gene encodes CDR1 MDHEN and CDR2 SYDVKM. CDR3 length equals 16 residues. Between the trimmed V and J ends, which lost 2 bases and 2 bases, there was a span of 15 bases. The CDR3 nucleotides read TGTGCCAGCAGTTTAAACAGGGCAGGCCGACAAGAGACCCAGTACTTC. It encodes CASSLNRAGRQETQYF.

V gene TRBV18 combines with J gene TRBJ1-5; D gene ambiguous. Germline V gene sequence: CDR1 KGHSH, CDR2 LQKENI. Trimming took off 3 bases at V and 0 bases at J, with 12 bases between the two ends. The CDR3 totals 16 residues. CDR3 residues: CASSPREGNSNQPQHF. CDR3 in DNA: TGTGCCAGCTCACCCCGGGAAGGAAATAGCAATCAGCCCCAGCATTTT.

This rearrangement joins TRBV28 to TRBJ2-3; 9 bases are shared with TRBD2. V was pared by 3 bases and J by 1 base, with 5 bases of the junction left unmatched. This CDR3 is 16 amino acids long. Germline V gene sequence: CDR1 MDHEN, CDR2 SYDVKM. The CDR3 bases are TGTGCCAGCAGTTTTGTCCGGACTAGCGGCACAGATACGCAGTATTTT. Protein product: CASSFVRTSGTDTQYF.